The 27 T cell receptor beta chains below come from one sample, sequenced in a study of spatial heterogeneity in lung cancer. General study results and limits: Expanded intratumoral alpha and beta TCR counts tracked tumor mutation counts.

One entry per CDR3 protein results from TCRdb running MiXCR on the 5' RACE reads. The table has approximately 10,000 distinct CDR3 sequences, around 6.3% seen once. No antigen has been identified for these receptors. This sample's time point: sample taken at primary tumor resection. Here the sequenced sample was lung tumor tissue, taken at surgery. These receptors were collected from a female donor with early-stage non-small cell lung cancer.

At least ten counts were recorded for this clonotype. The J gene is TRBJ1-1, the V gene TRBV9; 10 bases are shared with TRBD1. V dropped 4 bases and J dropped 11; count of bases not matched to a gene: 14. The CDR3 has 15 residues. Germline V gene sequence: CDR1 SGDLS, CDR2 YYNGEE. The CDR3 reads CASSPRQGAEGKAFF. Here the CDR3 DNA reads TGTGCCAGCAGCCCTCGACAGGGGGCTGAAGGAAAGGCTTTCTTT.

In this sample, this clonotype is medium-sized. The CDR3 DNA sequence: TGTGCCAGCAATCCGGGACTCTTTAACTACAATGAGCAGTTCTTC. This gives the protein CASNPGLFNYNEQFF. This rearrangement joins TRBV6-2 or TRBV6-3 to TRBJ2-1; possibly TRBD2 for D (6 bases). This CDR3 has 15 amino acids. The germline CDR1 and CDR2 sequences are MNHEY and SVGEGT. Trimming cost V 7 bases and J 3 bases, with 16 bases left between them.

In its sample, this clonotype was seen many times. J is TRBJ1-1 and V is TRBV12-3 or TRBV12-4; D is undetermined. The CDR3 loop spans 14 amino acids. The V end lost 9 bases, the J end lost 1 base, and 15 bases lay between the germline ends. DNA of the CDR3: TGTGCCAGTTTGATCAGACCAGCGAACACTGAAGCTTTCTTT. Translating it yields CASLIRPANTEAFF.

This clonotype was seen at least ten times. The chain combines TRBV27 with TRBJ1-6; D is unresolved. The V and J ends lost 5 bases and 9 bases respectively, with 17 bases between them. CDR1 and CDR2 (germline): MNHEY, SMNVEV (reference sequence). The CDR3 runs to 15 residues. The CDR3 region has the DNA TGTGCCAGCAGTCCAGACGCGGTGGTCGGTTCACCCCTCCACTTT. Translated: CASSPDAVVGSPLHF.

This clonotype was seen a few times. The CDR3 spells CASSLGGGWGQPQHF. The CDR3 DNA sequence: TGTGCCAGCAGTTTAGGGGGAGGTTGGGGGCAGCCCCAGCATTTT. This rearrangement joins TRBV27 to TRBJ1-5; D is possibly TRBD1 (5 bases). Germline assignment: CDR1 MNHEY and CDR2 SMNVEV (reference sequence). This CDR3 spans 15 amino acids. The V and J ends lost 2 bases and 7 bases respectively, with 15 bases between them.

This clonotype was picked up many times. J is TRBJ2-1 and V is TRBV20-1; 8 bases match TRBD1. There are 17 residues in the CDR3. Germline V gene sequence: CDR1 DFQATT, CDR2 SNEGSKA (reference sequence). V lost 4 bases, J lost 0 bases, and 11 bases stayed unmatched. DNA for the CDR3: TGCAGTGCTAATGGACAGGGTGGACCTTCCTCCTACAATGAGCAGTTCTTC. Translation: CSANGQGGPSSYNEQFF.

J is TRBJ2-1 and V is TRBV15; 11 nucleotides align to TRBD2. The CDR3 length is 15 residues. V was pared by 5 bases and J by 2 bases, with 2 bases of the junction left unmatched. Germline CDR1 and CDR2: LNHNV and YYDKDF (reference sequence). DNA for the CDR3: TGTGCCACCAGCGGGGGACTAGCGGCCTACAATGAGCAGTTCTTC. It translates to CATSGGLAAYNEQFF.

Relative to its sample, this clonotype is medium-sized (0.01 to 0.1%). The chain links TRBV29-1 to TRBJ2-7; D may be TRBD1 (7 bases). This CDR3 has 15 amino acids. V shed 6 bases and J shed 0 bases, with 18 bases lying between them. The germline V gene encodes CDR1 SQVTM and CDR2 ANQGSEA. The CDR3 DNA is TGCAGCGTCGCCGAGGGGGCGGGGAGCTCCTACGAGCAGTACTTC. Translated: CSVAEGAGSSYEQYF.

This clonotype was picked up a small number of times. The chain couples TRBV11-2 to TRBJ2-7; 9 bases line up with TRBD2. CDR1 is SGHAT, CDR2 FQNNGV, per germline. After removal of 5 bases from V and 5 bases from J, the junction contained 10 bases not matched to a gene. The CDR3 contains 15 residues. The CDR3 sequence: CASSRVGTSINEQYF. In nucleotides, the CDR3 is TGTGCCAGCAGCAGAGTAGGGACTAGCATCAACGAGCAGTACTTC.

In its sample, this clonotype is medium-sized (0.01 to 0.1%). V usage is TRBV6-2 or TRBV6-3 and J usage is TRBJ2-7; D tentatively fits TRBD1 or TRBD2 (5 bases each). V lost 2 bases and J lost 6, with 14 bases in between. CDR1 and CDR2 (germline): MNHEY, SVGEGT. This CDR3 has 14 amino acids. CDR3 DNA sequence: TGTGCCAGCAGTTACAGGGGAGAAGCGAGCGAGCAGTACGTC. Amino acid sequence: CASSYRGEASEQYV.

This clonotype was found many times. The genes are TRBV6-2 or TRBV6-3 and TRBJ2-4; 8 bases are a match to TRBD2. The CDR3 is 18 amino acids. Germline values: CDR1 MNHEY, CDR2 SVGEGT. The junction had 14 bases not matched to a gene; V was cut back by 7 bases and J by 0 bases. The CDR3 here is CASTDRVSGDLAKNIQYF. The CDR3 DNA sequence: TGTGCCAGCACCGATCGGGTTAGCGGGGATCTAGCCAAAAACATTCAGTACTTC.

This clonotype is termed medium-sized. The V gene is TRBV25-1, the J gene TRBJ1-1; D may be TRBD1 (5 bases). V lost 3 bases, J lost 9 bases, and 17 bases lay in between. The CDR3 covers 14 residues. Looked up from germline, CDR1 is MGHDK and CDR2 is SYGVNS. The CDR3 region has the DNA TGTGCCAGCAGTGATGGTGCAGGGCTAAGGAAAGCTTTCTTT. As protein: CASSDGAGLRKAFF.

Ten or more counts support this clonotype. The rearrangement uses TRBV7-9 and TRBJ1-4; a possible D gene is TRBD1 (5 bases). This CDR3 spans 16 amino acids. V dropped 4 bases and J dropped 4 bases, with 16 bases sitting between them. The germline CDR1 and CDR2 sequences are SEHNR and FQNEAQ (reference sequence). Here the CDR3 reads CASSYPEGTLNEKLFF. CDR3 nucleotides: TGTGCCAGCAGCTACCCTGAGGGGACCCTTAATGAAAAACTGTTTTTT.

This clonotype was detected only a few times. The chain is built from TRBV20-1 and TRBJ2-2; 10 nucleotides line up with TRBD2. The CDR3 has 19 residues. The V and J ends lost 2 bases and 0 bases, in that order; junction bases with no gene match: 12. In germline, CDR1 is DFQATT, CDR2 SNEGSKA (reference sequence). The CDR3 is CSARPSGLAYTANTGELFF. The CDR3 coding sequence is TGCAGTGCTAGACCATCGGGACTAGCGTATACCGCGAACACCGGGGAGCTGTTTTTT.

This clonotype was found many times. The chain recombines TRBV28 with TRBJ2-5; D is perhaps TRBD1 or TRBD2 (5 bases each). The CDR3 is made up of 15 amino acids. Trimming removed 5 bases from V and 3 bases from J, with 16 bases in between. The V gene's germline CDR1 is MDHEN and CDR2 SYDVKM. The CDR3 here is CASSPGPKKEETQYF. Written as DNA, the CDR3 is TGTGCCAGCAGTCCGGGACCCAAGAAGGAAGAGACCCAGTACTTC.

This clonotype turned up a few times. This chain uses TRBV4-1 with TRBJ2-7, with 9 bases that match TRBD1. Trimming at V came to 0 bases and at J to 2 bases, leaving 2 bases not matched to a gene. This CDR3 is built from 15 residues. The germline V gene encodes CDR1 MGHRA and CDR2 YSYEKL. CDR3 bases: TGCGCCAGCAGCCAAGATGGGACAGGGACCTACGAGCAGTACGTC. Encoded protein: CASSQDGTGTYEQYV.

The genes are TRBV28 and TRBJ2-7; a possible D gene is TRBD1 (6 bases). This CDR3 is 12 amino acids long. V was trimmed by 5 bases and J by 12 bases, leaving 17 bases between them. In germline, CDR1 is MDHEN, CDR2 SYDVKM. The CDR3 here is CASSINRDVVYF. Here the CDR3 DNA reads TGTGCCAGCAGTATTAACAGGGACGTGGTGTACTTC. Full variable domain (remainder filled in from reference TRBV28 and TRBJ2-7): DVKVTQSSRYLVKRTGEKVFLECVQDMDHENMFWYRQDPGLGLRLIYFSYDVKMKEKGDIPEGYSVSREKKERFSLILESASTNQTSMYLCASSINRDVVYFGPGTRLTVT.

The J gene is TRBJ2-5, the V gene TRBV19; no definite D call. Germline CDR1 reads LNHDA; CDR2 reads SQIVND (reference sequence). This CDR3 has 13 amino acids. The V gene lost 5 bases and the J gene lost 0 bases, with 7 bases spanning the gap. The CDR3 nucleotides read TGTGCCAGTAGTGACTCGTACCAAGAGACCCAGTACTTC. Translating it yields CASSDSYQETQYF.

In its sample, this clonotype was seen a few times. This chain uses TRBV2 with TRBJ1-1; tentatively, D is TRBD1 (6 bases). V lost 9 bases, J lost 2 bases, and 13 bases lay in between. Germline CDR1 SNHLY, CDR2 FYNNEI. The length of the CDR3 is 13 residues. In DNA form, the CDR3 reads TGTGCCAGTCGGGGGCAGGGAAACACTGAAGCTTTCTTT. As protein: CASRGQGNTEAFF.

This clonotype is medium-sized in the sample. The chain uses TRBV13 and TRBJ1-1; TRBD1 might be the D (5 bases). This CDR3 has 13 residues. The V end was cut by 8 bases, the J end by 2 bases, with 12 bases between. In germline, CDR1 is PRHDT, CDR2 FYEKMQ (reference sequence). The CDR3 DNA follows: TGTGCCAGCGTGGACGGGGCAAACACTGAAGCTTTCTTT. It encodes CASVDGANTEAFF.

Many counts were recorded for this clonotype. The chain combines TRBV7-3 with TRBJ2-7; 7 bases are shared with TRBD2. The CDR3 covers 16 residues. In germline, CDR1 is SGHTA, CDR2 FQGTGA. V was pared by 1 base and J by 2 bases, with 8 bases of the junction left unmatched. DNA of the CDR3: TGTGCCAGCAGCTTAAAACGAATGCGGGAGACCTACGAGCAGTACGTC. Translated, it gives CASSLKRMRETYEQYV.

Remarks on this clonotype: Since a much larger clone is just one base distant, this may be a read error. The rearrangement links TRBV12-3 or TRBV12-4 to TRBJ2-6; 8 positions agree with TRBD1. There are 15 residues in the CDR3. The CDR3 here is CGVHSGGAGVNVLTF. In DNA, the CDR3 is TGTGGCGTCCATTCAGGGGGCGCTGGGGTCAACGTCCTGACTTTC.

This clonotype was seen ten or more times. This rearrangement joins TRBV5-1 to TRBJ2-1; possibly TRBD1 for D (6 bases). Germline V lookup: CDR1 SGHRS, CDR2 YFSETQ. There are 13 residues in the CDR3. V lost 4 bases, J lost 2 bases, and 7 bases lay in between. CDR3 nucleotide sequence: TGCGCCAGCAGCGGGGACACCTACAATGAGCAGTTCTTC. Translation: CASSGDTYNEQFF.

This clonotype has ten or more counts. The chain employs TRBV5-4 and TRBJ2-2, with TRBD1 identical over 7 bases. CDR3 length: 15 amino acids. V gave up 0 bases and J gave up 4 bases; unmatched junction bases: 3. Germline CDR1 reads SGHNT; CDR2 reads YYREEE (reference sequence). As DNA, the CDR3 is TGTGCCAGCAGCTTGGGTGGACAGGCCACCGGGGAGCTGTTTTTT. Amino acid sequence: CASSLGGQATGELFF.

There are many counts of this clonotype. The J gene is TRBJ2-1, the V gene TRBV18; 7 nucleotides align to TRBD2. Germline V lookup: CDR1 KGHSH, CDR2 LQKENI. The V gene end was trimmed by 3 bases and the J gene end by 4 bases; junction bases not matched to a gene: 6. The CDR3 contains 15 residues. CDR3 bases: TGTGCCAGCTCACCGGCGACTAGCAGATACAATGAGCAGTTCTTC. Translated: CASSPATSRYNEQFF.

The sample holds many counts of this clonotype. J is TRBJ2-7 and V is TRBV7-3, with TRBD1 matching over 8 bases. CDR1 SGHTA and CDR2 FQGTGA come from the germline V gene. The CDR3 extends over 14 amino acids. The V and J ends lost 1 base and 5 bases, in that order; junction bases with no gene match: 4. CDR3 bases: TGTGCCAGCAGCTTAAATCCAGGGGGCAACGAGCAGTACTTC. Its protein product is CASSLNPGGNEQYF.

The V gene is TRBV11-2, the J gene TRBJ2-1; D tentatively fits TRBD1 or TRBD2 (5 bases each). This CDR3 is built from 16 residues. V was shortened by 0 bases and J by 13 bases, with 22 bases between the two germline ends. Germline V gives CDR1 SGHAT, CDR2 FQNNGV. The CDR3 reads CASSLDHTARGNGQFF. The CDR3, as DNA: TGTGCCAGCAGCTTAGATCATACCGCCCGGGGCAATGGACAGTTCTTC.